The 17 T cell receptor beta chains reported below all come from one sample, sequenced in a study of blood T cell repertoires in COVID-19 (dated by TCRdb to about 2020). The library was prepared using the immunoSEQ multiplex PCR assay. TCRdb took over this immuneACCESS table, retaining in-frame rearrangements with V and J assigned. Such tables are incomplete; in checked studies, under half of the missing clones stem from an unresolved V gene, and the remainder is unexplained. Here the sample has roughly 520,000 clones; 88% occur a single time. The ten largest account for approximately 1.8% of the sample. The specimen was PBMCs or T cells enriched from blood (not recorded which). Receptors originate from a woman aged 40-49 years who had recovered from COVID-19.

This clone has just one count. The rearrangement joins TRBV7-6 to TRBJ1-5; D not resolved. Germline V gene sequence: CDR1 SGHVS, CDR2 FNYEAQ. Trimming stripped 5 bases from V and 3 bases from J, with 8 bases between. This CDR3 has 13 amino acids. The CDR3 here is CASSLILNQPQHF. Here the CDR3 DNA reads TGTGCCAGCAGCCTTATACTCAATCAGCCCCAGCATTTT.

V is TRBV7-9 and J is TRBJ1-2, with TRBD1 as a possible D gene (5 bases). The CDR3 is 15 residues long. The V end was cut by 0 bases, the J end by 4 bases, with 12 bases between. Germline V gene lookup returns CDR1 SEHNR and CDR2 FQNEAQ (reference sequence). The CDR3 nucleotides read TGTGCCAGCAGCTTAGCGAGCTTCGACAGCTATGGCTACACCTTC. Translating gives CASSLASFDSYGYTF.

This chain joins TRBV11-2 and TRBJ2-1; TRBD2 aligns across 8 bases. The CDR3 consists of 16 residues. The V segment lost 1 base and the J segment 3 bases; nucleotides outside the gene matches: 5. Germline V gene lookup returns CDR1 SGHAT and CDR2 FQNNGV. CDR3 loop: CASSLVASGFYNEQFF. For the CDR3, the DNA is TGTGCCAGCAGCTTAGTGGCTAGCGGGTTCTACAATGAGCAGTTCTTC. The full variable domain, its missing parts supplied by reference TRBV11-2 and TRBJ2-1, is EAGVAQSPRYKIIEKRQSVAFWCNPISGHATLYWYQQILGQGPKLLIQFQNNGVVDDSQLPKDRFSAERLKGVDSTLKIQPAKLEDSAVYLCASSLVASGFYNEQFFGPGTRLTVL.

A few counts support this clone. The rearrangement uses TRBV11-2 and TRBJ1-2, with 7 bases lining up with TRBD1. This CDR3 has 13 residues. Germline V CDR1 and CDR2: SGHAT, FQNNGV. V lost 5 bases, J lost 4 bases, and 4 bases stayed unmatched. CDR3 loop: CASSRNRGYGYTF. As DNA, the CDR3 is TGTGCCAGCAGCCGAAACAGGGGCTATGGCTACACCTTC. The variable domain in full, with the rest retrieved from reference TRBV11-2 and TRBJ1-2, is EAGVAQSPRYKIIEKRQSVAFWCNPISGHATLYWYQQILGQGPKLLIQFQNNGVVDDSQLPKDRFSAERLKGVDSTLKIQPAKLEDSAVYLCASSRNRGYGYTFGSGTRLTVV.

The chain links TRBV4-2 to TRBJ2-1; TRBD2 matches 11 bases. This CDR3 comprises 15 residues. With V trimmed by 5 bases and J by 4 bases, 4 bases remained unmatched. Germline V lookup: CDR1 LGHNA, CDR2 YNFKEQ. The CDR3 DNA is TGTGCCAGCAGCACACTAGCGGGAGCATACAATGAGCAGTTCTTC. Amino acid sequence: CASSTLAGAYNEQFF.

The V and J genes are TRBV5-4 and TRBJ2-3; TRBD2 agrees at 7 bases. This CDR3 contains 17 residues. V was clipped by 4 bases and J by 4 bases; unmatched bases: 15. CDR1 is SGHNT, CDR2 YYREEE, per germline (reference sequence). CDR3 nucleotide sequence: TGTGCCAGCAGCCCCAGGCCCGGGGGAGGGCCGCCAGATACGCAGTATTTT. Translating gives CASSPRPGGGPPDTQYF.

This rearrangement joins TRBV7-9 to TRBJ2-7; 10 bases align to TRBD1. Trimming removed 4 bases from V and 2 bases from J; junction bases left unmatched: 14. Germline-derived CDR1 and CDR2 are SEHNR and FQNEAQ (reference sequence). The CDR3 length is 18 residues. The DNA for the CDR3 is TGTGCCAGCAGCTCAACTCGACAGGGGGCAGCCCGAACCTACGAGCAGTACTTC. It codes for CASSSTRQGAARTYEQYF.

The chain links TRBV5-4 to TRBJ1-1; D is undetermined. CDR1 and CDR2 from the germline V gene are SGHNT and YYREEE (reference sequence). With 0 bases removed from V and 1 base from J, the gap between germline ends came to 13 bases. This CDR3 region has 16 residues. This chain's CDR3 is CASSLVPGGWNTEAFF. The CDR3 bases are TGTGCCAGCAGCTTGGTACCCGGCGGATGGAACACTGAAGCTTTCTTT.

This rearrangement joins TRBV27 to TRBJ2-1; 8 bases align to TRBD1. The germline CDR1 and CDR2 sequences are MNHEY and SMNVEV (reference sequence). The CDR3 sequence is 15 residues long. V lost 2 bases and J lost 10; bases outside the gene matches: 10. The CDR3 DNA reads TGTGCCAGCAGTTTAATTGGGCAGGGGGCAGGAGAGCAGTTCTTC. It translates to CASSLIGQGAGEQFF.

This clone was seen more than once but under ten times. The rearrangement joins TRBV27 to TRBJ2-1; perhaps TRBD1 as D (5 bases). The V gene's germline CDR1 is MNHEY and CDR2 SMNVEV (reference sequence). CDR3 length equals 14 residues. Trimming removed 7 bases at V and 5 bases at J, with 15 bases between. DNA for the CDR3: TGTGCCAGCATCCCCGGCGCAGGGAACAATGAGCAGTTCTTC. This gives the protein CASIPGAGNNEQFF.

This chain connects TRBV12-3 or TRBV12-4 to TRBJ1-1, with TRBD1 identical over 7 bases. This CDR3 has 11 amino acids. V dropped 6 bases and J dropped 8; count of bases not matched to a gene: 3. CDR3 loop: CASRGTVEAFF. The CDR3 coding sequence is TGTGCCAGCAGAGGGACAGTCGAAGCTTTCTTT.

The V and J genes are TRBV27 and TRBJ2-7, with 10 bases aligning to TRBD1. The J segment lost 4 bases and the V segment lost 6 bases, leaving 12 bases of the junction unmatched. Germline V gene sequence: CDR1 MNHEY, CDR2 SMNVEV (reference sequence). The CDR3 covers 16 residues. CDR3 sequence: CASSPKAGQGLYEQYF. The CDR3 DNA reads TGTGCCAGCAGCCCTAAAGCGGGACAGGGGCTATACGAGCAGTACTTC.

The rearrangement uses TRBV15 and TRBJ1-1; D perhaps matches TRBD1 (6 bases). The CDR3 is 15 residues long. Germline V lookup: CDR1 LNHNV, CDR2 YYDKDF (reference sequence). Between the trimmed V and J ends, which lost 5 bases and 6 bases, there was a span of 19 bases. The chain's CDR3 is CATSLRTGSDSEAFF. As DNA, the CDR3 is TGTGCCACCAGCCTCCGAACAGGGTCCGACTCTGAAGCTTTCTTT.

This clone is a singleton in its sample. The chain links TRBV6-2 or TRBV6-3 to TRBJ2-3, with a weak D call TRBD1 (6 bases). V was cut by 6 bases and J by 6 bases, with 19 bases left in between. Germline V CDR1 and CDR2: MNHEY, SVGEGT. CDR3 length equals 15 residues. The CDR3 spells CASSQGQNRRDTQYF. CDR3 bases: TGTGCCAGCAGCCAAGGACAGAACCGGCGGGATACGCAGTATTTT.

The chain employs TRBV12-3 or TRBV12-4 and TRBJ1-1; no clear D. CDR3 length: 12 residues. Trimming pared 6 bases from V and 11 bases from J, leaving 16 bases between. CDR3 sequence: CASRPAGVEAFF. Here the CDR3 DNA reads TGTGCCAGCAGGCCCGCGGGTGTTGAGGCTTTCTTT.

The V gene is TRBV2, the J gene TRBJ1-2, with D possibly being TRBD1 (5 bases). CDR3 size: 14 residues. The V end lost 0 bases, the J end lost 8 bases, and 13 bases lay between the germline ends. CDR1 SNHLY and CDR2 FYNNEI come from the germline V gene. CDR3 nucleotide sequence: TGTGCCAGCAGTGAAGCGACGGACAAGTTGGGCTACACCTTC. Protein product: CASSEATDKLGYTF.

The rearrangement links TRBV5-5 to TRBJ1-5, with D perhaps matching TRBD1 (6 bases). Germline V gene sequence: CDR1 SGHKS, CDR2 YYEKEE (reference sequence). V lost 1 base, J lost 1 base, and 12 bases lay in between. There are 16 residues in the CDR3. The DNA for the CDR3 is TGTGCCAGCAGCTTGAACAGCCAGGGGAGCAATCAGCCCCAGCATTTT. Its translation: CASSLNSQGSNQPQHF.